The present entry profiles one T cell receptor beta chain with its context. Here immunoSEQ multiplex PCR was the method, and the copy in TCRdb shows in-frame clones only, minus some. The repertoire holds about 180,000 clones, about 85% seen once, with 15% to 20% in the top ten. This sample is part of a study of cytomegalovirus exposure and HLA in healthy donors. Germline V gives CDR1 MNHNS, CDR2 SASEGT. The CDR3 is made up of 14 amino acids. Trimming took 1 base from V and 5 from J, leaving 11 bases between them. The specimen sequenced was PBMCs. The sequence was collected from a man younger than 35 in good health and CMV-seropositive. V usage is TRBV6-1 and J usage is TRBJ2-5; D possibly corresponds to TRBD1 (5 bases). CDR3 protein: CASSEGTTRETQYF. CDR3 DNA sequence: TGTGCCAGCAGTGAAGGGACAACCAGGGAGACCCAGTACTTC.